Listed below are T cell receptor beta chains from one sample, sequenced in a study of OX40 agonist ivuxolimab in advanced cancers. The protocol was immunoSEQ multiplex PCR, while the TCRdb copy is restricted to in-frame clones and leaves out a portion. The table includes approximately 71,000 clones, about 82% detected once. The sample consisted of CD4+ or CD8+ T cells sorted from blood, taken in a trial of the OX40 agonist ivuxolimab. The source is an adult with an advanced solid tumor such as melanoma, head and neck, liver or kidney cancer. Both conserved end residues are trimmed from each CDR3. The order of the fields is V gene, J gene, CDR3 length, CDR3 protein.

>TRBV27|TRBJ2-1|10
ASTDSYNEQF
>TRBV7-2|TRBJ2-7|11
ASSISAPYEQY
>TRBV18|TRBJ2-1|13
ASSPGLAGENEQF
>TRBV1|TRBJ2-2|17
TSSQEPPGGRVNTGELF
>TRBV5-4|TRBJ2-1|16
ASSLGVYSGSSYNEQF
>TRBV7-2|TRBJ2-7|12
ASSSQGLSKEQY
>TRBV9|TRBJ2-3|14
ASSVGASGSTDTQY
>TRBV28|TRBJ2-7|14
ASSFRQGRGSYEQY
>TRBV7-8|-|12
ASSYRTDTYEQY
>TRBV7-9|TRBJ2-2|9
ASRETGELF
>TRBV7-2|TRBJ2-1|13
ASSLDGSSYNEQF
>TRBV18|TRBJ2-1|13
ASSPRLAGVDEQF
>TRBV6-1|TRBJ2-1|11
ASDTNAYNEQF
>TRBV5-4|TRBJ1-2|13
ASSRAKGTNYGYT
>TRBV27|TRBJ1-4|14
ASSFKGALIVRKLF
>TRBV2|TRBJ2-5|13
ASSETSGGAKTQY
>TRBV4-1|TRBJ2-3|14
ASSQVGGAVPDTQY